This TCR beta chain was sequenced during a study of ipilimumab plus nivolumab after autologous stem cell transplantation. Patients got ipilimumab 1 mg/kg beginning 14 to 28 days post-transplant. Only a few counts were recorded for this clone. The repertoire was sequenced with immunoSEQ multiplex PCR; TCRdb's copy has only in-frame clones and lacks some. The table lists about 43,000 clones, about 88% of them singletons. Trimming shortened V by 4 bases and J by 4 bases, and 7 bases separated the two germline ends. Germline V CDR1 and CDR2: SQVTM, ANQGSEA. This CDR3 region has 11 residues. This chain uses TRBV29-1 with TRBJ1-2; D unresolved. Sequencing used PBMCs, obtained in a trial of ipilimumab plus nivolumab as post-transplant consolidation. The receptor comes from a male donor with multiple myeloma. CDR3 protein: CSVVHRYGYTF. For the CDR3, the DNA is TGCAGCGTTGTTCACCGCTATGGCTACACCTTC.